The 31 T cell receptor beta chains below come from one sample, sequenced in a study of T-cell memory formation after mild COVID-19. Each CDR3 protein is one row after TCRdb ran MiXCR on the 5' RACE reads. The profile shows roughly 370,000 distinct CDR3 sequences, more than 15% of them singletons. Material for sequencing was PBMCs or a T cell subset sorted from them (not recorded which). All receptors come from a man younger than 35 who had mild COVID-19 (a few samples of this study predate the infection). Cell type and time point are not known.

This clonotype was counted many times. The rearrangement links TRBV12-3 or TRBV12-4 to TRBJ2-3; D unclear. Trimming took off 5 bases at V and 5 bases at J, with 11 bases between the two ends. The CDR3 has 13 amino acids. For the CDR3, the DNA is TGTGCCAGCAGTCTATTGAGAAGAGATACGCAGTATTTT. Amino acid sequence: CASSLLRRDTQYF.

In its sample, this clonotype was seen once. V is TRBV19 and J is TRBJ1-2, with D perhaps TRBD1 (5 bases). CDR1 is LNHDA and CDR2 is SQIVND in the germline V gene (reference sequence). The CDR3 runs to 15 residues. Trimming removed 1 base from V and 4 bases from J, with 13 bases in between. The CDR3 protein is CASSIGEGIAYGYTF. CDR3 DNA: TGTGCCAGTAGTATAGGGGAGGGGATCGCCTATGGCTACACCTTC.

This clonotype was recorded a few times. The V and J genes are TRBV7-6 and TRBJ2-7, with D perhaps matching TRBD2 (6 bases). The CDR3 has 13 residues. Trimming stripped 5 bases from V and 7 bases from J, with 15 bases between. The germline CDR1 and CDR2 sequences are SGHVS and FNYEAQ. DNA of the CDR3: TGTGCCAGCAGCCCCCAAACCCGGGGGGAGCAGTACTTC. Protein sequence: CASSPQTRGEQYF.

The CDR3 DNA sequence: TGTGCCAGCATACCGCGACAAACCGATACGCAGTATTTT. Translation gives CASIPRQTDTQYF. The chain combines TRBV2 with TRBJ2-3; the D is unclear. The CDR3 sequence is 13 residues long. Trimming stripped 7 bases from V and 6 bases from J, with 14 bases between. Germline V lookup: CDR1 SNHLY, CDR2 FYNNEI.

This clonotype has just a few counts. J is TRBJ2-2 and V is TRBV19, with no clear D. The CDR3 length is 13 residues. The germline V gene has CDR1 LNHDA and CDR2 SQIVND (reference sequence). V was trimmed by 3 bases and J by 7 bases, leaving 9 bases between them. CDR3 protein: CASSIFFGGELFF. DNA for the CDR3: TGTGCCAGTAGTATTTTCTTCGGCGGGGAGCTGTTTTTT.

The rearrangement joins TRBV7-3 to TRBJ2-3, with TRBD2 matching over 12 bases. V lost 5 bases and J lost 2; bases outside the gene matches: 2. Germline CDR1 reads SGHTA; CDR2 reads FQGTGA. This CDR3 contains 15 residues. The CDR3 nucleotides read TGTGCCAGCAGCACTAGCGGGGGGCCCACAGATACGCAGTATTTT. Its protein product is CASSTSGGPTDTQYF.

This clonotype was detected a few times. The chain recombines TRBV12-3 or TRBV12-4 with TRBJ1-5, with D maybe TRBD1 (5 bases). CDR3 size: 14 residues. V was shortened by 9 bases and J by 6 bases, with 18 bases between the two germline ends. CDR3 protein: CASQRGRASQPQHF. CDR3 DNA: TGTGCCAGTCAGCGGGGGAGGGCTTCTCAGCCCCAGCATTTT.

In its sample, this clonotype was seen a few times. The CDR3 here is CASTLIVTAVTDTQYF. The CDR3 nucleotides read TGTGCCAGCACCCTTATAGTCACAGCGGTCACAGATACGCAGTATTTT. The V call is TRBV7-2, the J call TRBJ2-3; D might be TRBD2 (5 bases). Germline loops: CDR1 SGHTA, CDR2 FQGNSA. The CDR3 consists of 16 residues. Between the trimmed V and J ends, which lost 7 bases and 2 bases, there was a span of 19 bases.

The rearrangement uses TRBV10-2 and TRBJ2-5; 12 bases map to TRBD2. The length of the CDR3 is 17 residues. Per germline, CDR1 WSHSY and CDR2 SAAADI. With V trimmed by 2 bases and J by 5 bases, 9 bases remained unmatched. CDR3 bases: TGCGCCAGCAGTGAGGGACTAGCGGGGACTCCGGGGGAGACCCAGTACTTC. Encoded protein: CASSEGLAGTPGETQYF.

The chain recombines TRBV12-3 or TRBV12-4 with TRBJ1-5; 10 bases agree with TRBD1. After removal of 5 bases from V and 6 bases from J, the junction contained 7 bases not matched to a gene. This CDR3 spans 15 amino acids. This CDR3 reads CASSARDRGIQPQHF. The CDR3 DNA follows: TGTGCCAGCAGTGCCCGGGACAGGGGAATTCAGCCCCAGCATTTT.

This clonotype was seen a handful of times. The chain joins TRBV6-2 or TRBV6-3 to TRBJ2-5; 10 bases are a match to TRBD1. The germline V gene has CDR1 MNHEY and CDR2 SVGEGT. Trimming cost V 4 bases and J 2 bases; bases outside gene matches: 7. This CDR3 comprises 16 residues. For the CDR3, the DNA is TGTGCCAGCAGTTCTCTGACAGGGGGCACGCAAGAGACCCAGTACTTC. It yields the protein CASSSLTGGTQETQYF.

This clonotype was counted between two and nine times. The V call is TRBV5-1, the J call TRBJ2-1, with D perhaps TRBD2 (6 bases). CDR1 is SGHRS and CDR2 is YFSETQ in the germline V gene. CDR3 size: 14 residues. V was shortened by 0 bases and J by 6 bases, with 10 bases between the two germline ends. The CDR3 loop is CASSLEASANEQFF. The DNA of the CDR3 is TGCGCCAGCAGCTTGGAGGCTAGCGCCAATGAGCAGTTCTTC.

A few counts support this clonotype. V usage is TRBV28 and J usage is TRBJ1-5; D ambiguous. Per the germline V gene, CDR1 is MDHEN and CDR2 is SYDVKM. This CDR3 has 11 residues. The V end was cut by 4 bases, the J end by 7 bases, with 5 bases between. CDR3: CASSSGQPQHF. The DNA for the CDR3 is TGTGCCAGCAGTTCTGGACAGCCCCAGCATTTT. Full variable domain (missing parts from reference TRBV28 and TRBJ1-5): DVKVTQSSRYLVKRTGEKVFLECVQDMDHENMFWYRQDPGLGLRLIYFSYDVKMKEKGDIPEGYSVSREKKERFSLILESASTNQTSMYLCASSSGQPQHFGDGTRLSIL.

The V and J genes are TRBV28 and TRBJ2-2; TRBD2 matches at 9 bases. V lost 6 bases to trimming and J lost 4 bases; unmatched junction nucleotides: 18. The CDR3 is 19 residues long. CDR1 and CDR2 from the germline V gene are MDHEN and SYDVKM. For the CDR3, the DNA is TGTGCCAGCAGCTCACCGGCCGGTGCGGGGGGGCAAGGCACCGGGGAGCTGTTTTTT. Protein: CASSSPAGAGGQGTGELFF.

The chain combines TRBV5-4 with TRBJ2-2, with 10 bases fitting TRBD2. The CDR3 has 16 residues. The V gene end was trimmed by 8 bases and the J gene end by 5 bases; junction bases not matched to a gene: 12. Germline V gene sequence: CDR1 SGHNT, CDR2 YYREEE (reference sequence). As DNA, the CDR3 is TGTGCCAGTTACGCCGCTAGCGGGGGAGGTACCGGGGAGCTGTTTTTT. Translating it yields CASYAASGGGTGELFF.

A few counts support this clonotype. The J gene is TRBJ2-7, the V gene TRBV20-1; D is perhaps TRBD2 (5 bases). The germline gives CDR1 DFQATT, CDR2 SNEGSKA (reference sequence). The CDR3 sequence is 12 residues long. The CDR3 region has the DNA TGCAGGCTGGAGAGGGACTCCTACGAGCAGTACGTC. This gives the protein CRLERDSYEQYV.

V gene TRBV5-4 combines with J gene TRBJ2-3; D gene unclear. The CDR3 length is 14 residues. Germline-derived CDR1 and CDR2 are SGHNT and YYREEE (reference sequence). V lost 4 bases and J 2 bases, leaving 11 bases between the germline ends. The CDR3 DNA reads TGTGCCAGCAGCGTCCGGGCGGCCACAGATACGCAGTATTTT. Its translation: CASSVRAATDTQYF.

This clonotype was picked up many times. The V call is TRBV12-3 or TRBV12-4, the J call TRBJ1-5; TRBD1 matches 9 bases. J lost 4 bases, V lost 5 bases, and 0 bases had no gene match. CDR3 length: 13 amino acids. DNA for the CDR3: TGTGCCAGCAGTGGGACAGGGAATCAGCCCCAGCATTTT. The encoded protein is CASSGTGNQPQHF.

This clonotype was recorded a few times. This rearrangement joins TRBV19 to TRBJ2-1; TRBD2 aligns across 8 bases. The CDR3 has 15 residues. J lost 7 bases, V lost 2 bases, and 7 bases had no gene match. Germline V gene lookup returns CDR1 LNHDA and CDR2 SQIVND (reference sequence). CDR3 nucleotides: TGTGCCAGTAGTATAAGCTCGGGGGGGCCGAATGAGCAGTTCTTC. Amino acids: CASSISSGGPNEQFF.

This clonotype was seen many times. CDR3 residues: CASSFRSQETQYF. The DNA of the CDR3 is TGCGCCAGCAGCTTTCGATCGCAAGAGACCCAGTACTTC. The chain employs TRBV5-1 and TRBJ2-5, with D unresolved. This CDR3 contains 13 residues. Trimming cost V 2 bases and J 2 bases, with 7 bases left between them. The germline V gene has CDR1 SGHRS and CDR2 YFSETQ.

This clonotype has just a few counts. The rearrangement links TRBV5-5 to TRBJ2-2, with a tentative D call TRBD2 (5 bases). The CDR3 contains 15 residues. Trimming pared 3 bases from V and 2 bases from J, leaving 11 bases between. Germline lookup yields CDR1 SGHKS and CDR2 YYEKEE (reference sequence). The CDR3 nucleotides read TGTGCCAGCAGCTCGCCCGGGGTCAACACCGGGGAGCTGTTTTTT. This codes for CASSSPGVNTGELFF.

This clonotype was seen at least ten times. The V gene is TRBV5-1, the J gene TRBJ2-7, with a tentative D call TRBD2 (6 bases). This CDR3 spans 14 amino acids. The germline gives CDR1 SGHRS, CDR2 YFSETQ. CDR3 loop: CASSLEGSSYEQYV. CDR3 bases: TGTGCCAGCAGCTTGGAGGGCAGCTCCTACGAGCAGTACGTC.

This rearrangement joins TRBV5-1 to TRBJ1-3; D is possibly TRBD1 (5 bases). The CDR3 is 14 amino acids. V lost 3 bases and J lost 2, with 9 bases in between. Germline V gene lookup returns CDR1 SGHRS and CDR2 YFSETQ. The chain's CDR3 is CASSWGEAGNTIYF. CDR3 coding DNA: TGCGCCAGCAGCTGGGGGGAGGCTGGAAACACCATATATTTT.

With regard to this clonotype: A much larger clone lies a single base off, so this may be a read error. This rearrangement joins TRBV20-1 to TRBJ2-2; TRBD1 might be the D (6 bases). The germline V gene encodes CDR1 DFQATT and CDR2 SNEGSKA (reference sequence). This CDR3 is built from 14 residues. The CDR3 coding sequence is TGCAGTGCCGCCGGGACAACTAACACCTGGGAGCTGTTTTTT. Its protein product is CSAAGTTNTWELFF.

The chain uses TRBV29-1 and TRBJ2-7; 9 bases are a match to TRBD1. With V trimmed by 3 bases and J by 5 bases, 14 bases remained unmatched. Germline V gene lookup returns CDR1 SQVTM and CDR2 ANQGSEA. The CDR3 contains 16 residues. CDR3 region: CSVDLRDREVENEQYF. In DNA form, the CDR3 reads TGCAGCGTTGACTTAAGGGACAGGGAGGTAGAAAACGAGCAGTACTTC.

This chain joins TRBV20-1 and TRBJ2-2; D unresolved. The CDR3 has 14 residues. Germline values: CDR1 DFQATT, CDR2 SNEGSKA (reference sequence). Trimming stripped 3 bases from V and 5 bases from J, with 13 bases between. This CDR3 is CSASANSGTGELFF. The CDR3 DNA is TGCAGTGCTAGCGCGAACAGTGGAACCGGGGAGCTGTTTTTT.

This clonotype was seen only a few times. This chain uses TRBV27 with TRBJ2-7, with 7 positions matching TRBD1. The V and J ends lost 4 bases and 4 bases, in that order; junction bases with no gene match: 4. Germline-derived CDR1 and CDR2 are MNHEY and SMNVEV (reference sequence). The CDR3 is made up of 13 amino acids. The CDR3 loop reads CASSSGGGYEQYF. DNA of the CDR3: TGTGCCAGCAGTTCAGGGGGTGGATACGAGCAGTACTTC.

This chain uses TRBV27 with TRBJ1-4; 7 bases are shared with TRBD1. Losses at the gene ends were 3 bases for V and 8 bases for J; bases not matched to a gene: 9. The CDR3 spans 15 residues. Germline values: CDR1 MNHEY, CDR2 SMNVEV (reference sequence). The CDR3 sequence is CASSFDGRGEEKLFF. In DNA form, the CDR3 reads TGTGCCAGCAGTTTTGATGGCAGGGGGGAGGAAAAACTGTTTTTT.

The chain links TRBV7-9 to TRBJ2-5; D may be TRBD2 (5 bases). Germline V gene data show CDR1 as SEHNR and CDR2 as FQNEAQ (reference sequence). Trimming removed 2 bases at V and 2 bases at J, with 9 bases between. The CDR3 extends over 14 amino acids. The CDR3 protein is CASSLSGMQETQYF. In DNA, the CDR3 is TGTGCCAGCAGCTTAAGCGGTATGCAAGAGACCCAGTACTTC.

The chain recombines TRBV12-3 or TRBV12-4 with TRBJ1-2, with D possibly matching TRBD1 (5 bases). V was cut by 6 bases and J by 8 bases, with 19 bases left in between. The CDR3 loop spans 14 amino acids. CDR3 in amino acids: CASSPEWGVIGYTF. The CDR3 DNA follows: TGTGCCAGCAGCCCTGAGTGGGGCGTGATCGGCTACACCTTC.

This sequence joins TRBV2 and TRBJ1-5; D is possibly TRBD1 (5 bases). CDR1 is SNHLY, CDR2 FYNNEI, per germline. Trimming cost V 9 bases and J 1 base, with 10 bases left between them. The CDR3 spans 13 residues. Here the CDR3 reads CASRQLSNQPQHF. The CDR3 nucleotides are TGTGCCAGTCGACAGCTAAGCAATCAGCCCCAGCATTTT.